This TCR beta chain was retrieved from a study of blood T cell repertoires in COVID-19. Germline V gives CDR1 SGHVS, CDR2 FQNEAQ. V lost 2 bases, J lost 3 bases, and 11 bases stayed unmatched. The CDR3 spans 18 residues. In the source study's methods: Amplifying reference gene primers gave estimates of nucleated cell counts. Produced via immunoSEQ multiplex PCR; TCRdb's table is partial and in-frame only. V, J and clone size reflect that table, while D and trimming were determined from the DNA. Of some 290,000 clones listed, under 90% were seen once; the top ten hold 11%. This receptor was identified in a woman in her 30s with COVID-19, enrolled during active disease. The J gene is TRBJ2-3, the V gene TRBV7-8; 10 nucleotides match TRBD2. Sequencing was done on a sample of peripheral blood. This CDR3 reads CASSLYWSGTSVTDTQYF. The CDR3, as DNA: TGTGCCAGCAGCTTATATTGGTCCGGGACTAGCGTGACAGATACGCAGTATTTT. Full variable domain (remainder filled in from reference TRBV7-8 and TRBJ2-3): GAGVSQSPRYKVAKRGQDVALRCDPISGHVSLFWYQQALGQGPEFLTYFQNEAQLDKSGLPSDRFFAERPEGSVSTLKIQRTQQEDSAVYLCASSLYWSGTSVTDTQYFGPGTRLTVL.